A selection of T cell receptor beta chains follows, all from one sample in a study of CD8+CD57+ T cells in acquired aplastic anemia. TCRdb re-analysed the reads in MiXCR, keeping a single row per CDR3 protein. The table records under 200,000 distinct CDR3 sequences, less than 50% of them present only once. The specimen was sorted CD4+, CD8+, or CD8+CD57+ T cells (not recorded which) from PBMCs. The receptors here all came from a human donor with aplastic anemia. The CDR3 runs from the conserved cysteine through the conserved F or W. The D gene is left open where the match is weak.

cdr3_length: 14; v_call: TRBV7-2; d_call: .; cdr3_aa: CASSLGQGPNTIYF
cdr3_length: 13; v_call: TRBV7-8; d_call: .; cdr3_aa: CASSLGAGQPQHF
cdr3_length: 14; v_call: TRBV19; d_call: TRBD1; cdr3_aa: CASSISAGGNEAFF
cdr3_length: 14; v_call: TRBV3-1; d_call: .; cdr3_aa: CASSQVMSSYEQYF
cdr3_length: 10; v_call: TRBV20-1; d_call: .; cdr3_aa: CSAEKGGAFF
cdr3_length: 18; v_call: TRBV4-1; d_call: TRBD2; cdr3_aa: CASSQDQASGSRPDTQYF
cdr3_length: 13; v_call: TRBV20-1; d_call: TRBD2; cdr3_aa: CSARQGTSYEQYF
cdr3_length: 11; v_call: TRBV20-1; d_call: .; cdr3_aa: CSASFGTEAFF
cdr3_length: 20; v_call: TRBV4-2; d_call: TRBD2; cdr3_aa: CASSQEDLAGGPSSYNEQFF
cdr3_length: 17; v_call: TRBV19; d_call: .; cdr3_aa: CASSPLEQGSANYGYTF
cdr3_length: 13; v_call: TRBV25-1; d_call: .; cdr3_aa: CASSESLATEAFF
cdr3_length: 12; v_call: TRBV20-1; d_call: .; cdr3_aa: CSAGEHGNEQFF
cdr3_length: 16; v_call: TRBV2; d_call: .; cdr3_aa: CASSHRVAGLTDTQYF
cdr3_length: 11; v_call: TRBV29-1; d_call: .; cdr3_aa: CSVMRQNEAFF
cdr3_length: 16; v_call: TRBV10-2; d_call: TRBD2; cdr3_aa: CASKRGAGWITGELFF
cdr3_length: 15; v_call: TRBV12-3/TRBV12-4; d_call: TRBD2; cdr3_aa: CASGKGLAGAYEQYF
cdr3_length: 15; v_call: TRBV12-3/TRBV12-4; d_call: TRBD1; cdr3_aa: CASTTTGVSYNEQFF
cdr3_length: 17; v_call: TRBV4-2; d_call: TRBD1; cdr3_aa: CASSQAEGQNVNQPQHF
cdr3_length: 15; v_call: TRBV24-1; d_call: TRBD1; cdr3_aa: CATSDPGQHLETQYF
cdr3_length: 19; v_call: TRBV25-1; d_call: TRBD1; cdr3_aa: CASSLPDRGGLSGANVLTF
cdr3_length: 14; v_call: TRBV9; d_call: .; cdr3_aa: CASSVQELSYEQYF
cdr3_length: 15; v_call: TRBV13; d_call: TRBD2; cdr3_aa: CASSLARREEDTQYF
cdr3_length: 8; v_call: TRBV24-1; d_call: .; cdr3_aa: CATNEQYF
cdr3_length: 13; v_call: TRBV19; d_call: .; cdr3_aa: CASSNPTLYGYTF
cdr3_length: 14; v_call: TRBV20-1; d_call: .; cdr3_aa: CSARGAFSGNTIYF
cdr3_length: 14; v_call: TRBV30; d_call: .; cdr3_aa: CAWNRGIAGNTIYF
cdr3_length: 13; v_call: TRBV29-1; d_call: .; cdr3_aa: CSVEQGGNTEAFF
cdr3_length: 12; v_call: TRBV2; d_call: .; cdr3_aa: CASRPQGSPLHF
cdr3_length: 13; v_call: TRBV7-9; d_call: TRBD2; cdr3_aa: CASGGGPEETQYF
cdr3_length: 10; v_call: TRBV20-1; d_call: .; cdr3_aa: CSARRETQYF
cdr3_length: 14; v_call: TRBV11-1; d_call: TRBD1; cdr3_aa: CASSVRGQGSEQYF
cdr3_length: 16; v_call: TRBV15; d_call: TRBD1; cdr3_aa: CATSTPGQLNPYGYTF